The rows below give T cell receptor beta chains drawn from one sample of a study of cytomegalovirus exposure and HLA in healthy donors. Method: immunoSEQ multiplex PCR; TCRdb's copy keeps in-frame clones and lacks some. The sample consists of just under 95,000 clones, more than 60% of them appearing once. Sequencing used PBMCs. These receptors all come from a man in his fifties or sixties in good health and CMV-seropositive. CDR3s include the opening cysteine and the closing phenylalanine or tryptophan. A D gene is named only where the DNA matches it firmly. The size entry is marked missing in some rows and otherwise reads once, few, many or a size class.

TRBJ1-5 TRBD1 NA TRBV27 TGTGCCTTCATACAGGGGGTATTGCCCCAGCATTTT CAFIQGVLPQHF
TRBJ1-1 TRBD1 NA TRBV19 TGTGCCAGTGGGCAGGACAGGGACACTGAAGCTTTCTTT CASGQDRDTEAFF
TRBJ1-5 TRBD1 few TRBV5-6 TGTGCCAGCAGCTTGCGGACAGGGTACAATCAGCCCCAGCATTTT CASSLRTGYNQPQHF
TRBJ1-2 NA NA TRBV9 TGTGCCAGCACCGTGGGCGATACTAACTATGGCTACACCTTC CASTVGDTNYGYTF
TRBJ2-6 NA once TRBV27 TGTGCCAGCAGTTTAGGGCAGACCAACGTCCTGACTTTC CASSLGQTNVLTF
TRBJ2-7 NA NA TRBV5-4 TGTGCCAGCAGCTTGGAGACTGCCTCCTACGAGCAGTACTTC CASSLETASYEQYF
TRBJ2-7 NA NA TRBV6-5 TGTGCCAGCAAAAAGTTTTCGGACGAGCAGTACTTC CASKKFSDEQYF
TRBJ1-2 NA NA TRBV28 TGTGCCAGCAGTTTCCAAGGAAAGGGCGGGGGCTACACCTTC CASSFQGKGGGYTF
TRBJ2-3 NA NA TRBV5-6 TGTGCCAGCAGCTTGGCGACAGGTAGCACAGATACGCAGTATTTT CASSLATGSTDTQYF
TRBJ1-5 NA NA TRBV15 TGTGCCACCAGCAGAGAACGGGGATTTAATCAGCCCCAGCATTTT CATSRERGFNQPQHF
TRBJ2-7 NA NA TRBV1 TGCACCAGCAGCCCCAGGAAAGGACTAGCGGGGACCAGGACCCCTGGCCCTTCTGCCTACGAGCAGTACTTC CTSSPRKGLAGTRTPGPSAYEQYF
TRBJ2-5 TRBD2 NA TRBV5-6 TGTGCCAGTGGGACTAGCGGGGGGGAGGAGACCCAGTACTTC CASGTSGGEETQYF
TRBJ2-1 TRBD2 NA TRBV5-1 TGCGCCAGCAGCTTGGGGGGACTAACACGCTGGGATTGGAACAATGAGCAGTTCTTC CASSLGGLTRWDWNNEQFF
TRBJ1-1 NA NA TRBV4-2 TGTGCCAGCAGCCAAGCGGGAGGGAACACTGAAGCTTTCTTT CASSQAGGNTEAFF
TRBJ2-1 NA NA TRBV5-1 TGCGCCAGCAGCTTTGGTACCCCCATGGCGTTCTTC CASSFGTPMAFF
TRBJ1-4 NA NA TRBV10-3 TGTGCCGTCCAGGGCAATGAAAAACTGTTTTTT CAVQGNEKLFF
TRBJ2-3 NA once TRBV11-3 TGTGCCAGCAGCTCACACCTCTCCCCCACAGATACGCAGTATTTT CASSSHLSPTDTQYF
TRBJ1-1 TRBD1 once TRBV18 TGTGCCAGCTCACGTGACAGGGGGTCGGGGAACACTGAAGCTTTCTTT CASSRDRGSGNTEAFF
TRBJ2-2 TRBD1 NA TRBV7-2 TGTGCCAGCAGCTACCCGACAGGGCGGGAGCTGTTTTTT CASSYPTGRELFF
TRBJ1-1 TRBD1 NA TRBV6-1 TGTGCCAGCAGCGACAGGGGGCGCCTTAAGTCCGAAGCTTTCTTT CASSDRGRLKSEAFF
TRBJ2-5 TRBD1 NA TRBV4-3 TGCGCCAGCAGCCGTCAACAGGGGGCTGGGGAGACCCAGTACTTC CASSRQQGAGETQYF
TRBJ2-1 TRBD2 once TRBV6-6 TGTGCCAGCAGGGCGGGGGGAGGGGGTGAGCAGTTCTTC CASRAGGGGEQFF
TRBJ1-1 NA NA TRBV5-1 TGCGCCAGCAGCTTGGAGACGGAGATGAACACTGAAGCTTTCTTT CASSLETEMNTEAFF
TRBJ1-6 TRBD1 NA TRBV19 TGTGCCAGTAGCACCGGGACAGGGGAGTCACCCCTCCACTTT CASSTGTGESPLHF
TRBJ1-2 NA NA TRBV7-2 TGTGCCAGCATCACGAAAGGGGGTAACTATGGCTACACCTTC CASITKGGNYGYTF
TRBJ2-1 NA once TRBV9 TGTGCCAGCAGCCCCCAGGGTGATCCAAGGGTCTTC CASSPQGDPRVF
TRBJ2-2 NA NA TRBV5-6 TGTGCCAGCAGCCCTACTCGAAACACCGGGGAGCTGTTTTTT CASSPTRNTGELFF
TRBJ2-5 NA NA TRBV27 TGTGCCAGCAGTTTCGTGGGTAGCTGGGAGACCCAGTACTTC CASSFVGSWETQYF
TRBJ1-2 NA NA TRBV15 TGTGCCACCAGCAGAGGGCAGAACTATGGCTACACCTTC CATSRGQNYGYTF
TRBJ1-1 NA few TRBV5-8 TGTGCCAGCAGCCCGGTCCGGGGGGTCGGCCGTGATGGTGAAGCTTTCTTT CASSPVRGVGRDGEAFF